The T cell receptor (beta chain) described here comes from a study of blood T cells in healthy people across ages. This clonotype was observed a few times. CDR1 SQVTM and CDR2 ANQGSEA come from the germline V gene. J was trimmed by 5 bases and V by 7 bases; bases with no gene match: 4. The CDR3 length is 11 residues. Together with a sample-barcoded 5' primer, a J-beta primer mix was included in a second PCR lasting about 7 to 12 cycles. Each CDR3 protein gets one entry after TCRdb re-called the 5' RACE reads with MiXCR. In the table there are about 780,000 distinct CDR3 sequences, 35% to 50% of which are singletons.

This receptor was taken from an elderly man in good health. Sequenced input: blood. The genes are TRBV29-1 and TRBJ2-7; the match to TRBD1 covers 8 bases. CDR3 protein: CSGAGGDEQYF. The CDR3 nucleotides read TGCAGCGGTGCAGGGGGCGACGAGCAGTACTTC.